Following are 24 T cell receptor beta chains from one sample sequenced in a study of blood T cell repertoires in COVID-19. The table came from immunoSEQ multiplex PCR; TCRdb's copy has only in-frame clones and leaves some out. The sample contains approximately 380,000 clones, roughly 92% of which appear only once. The source material was PBMCs or T cells enriched from blood (not recorded which). All receptors come from a woman aged 40 to 50 who had been exposed to COVID-19.

V and J are TRBV28 and TRBJ1-4; D is possibly TRBD1 (5 bases). In germline, CDR1 is MDHEN, CDR2 SYDVKM. Trimming removed 7 bases at V and 5 bases at J, with 8 bases between. This CDR3 is 12 amino acids long. The CDR3, as DNA: TGTGCCAGCAAAACAGGCAATGAAAAACTGTTTTTT. This sequence encodes CASKTGNEKLFF.

This chain connects TRBV11-3 to TRBJ2-1, with TRBD2 as a possible D gene (6 bases). The CDR3 runs 16 residues. The V gene's germline CDR1 is SGHNT and CDR2 YENEEA. The V gene lost 6 bases and the J gene lost 0 bases, with 15 bases spanning the gap. The CDR3 sequence: CASRSAGSPSYNEQFF. The CDR3 DNA sequence: TGTGCCAGCAGATCTGCCGGGAGCCCCTCCTACAATGAGCAGTTCTTC.

This clone was recorded once. The chain carries TRBV19 and TRBJ2-1; possible D gene TRBD2, 6 bases. The CDR3 spans 13 residues. V was clipped by 7 bases and J by 3 bases, with 10 bases between them. CDR1 LNHDA and CDR2 SQIVND come from the germline V gene (reference sequence). CDR3: CASKRTNYNEQFF. The CDR3 nucleotides read TGTGCCAGTAAAAGGACTAACTACAATGAGCAGTTCTTC.

J is TRBJ2-3 and V is TRBV2; TRBD1 aligns across 8 bases. The CDR3 runs to 15 residues. V shed 6 bases and J 2 bases; nucleotides not matched to a gene: 7. The germline CDR1 and CDR2 sequences are SNHLY and FYNNEI. In DNA form, the CDR3 reads TGTGCCAGCAGGGAACCGGGACAGGCCACAGATACGCAGTATTTT. Translating it yields CASREPGQATDTQYF.

In nucleotides, the CDR3 is TGTGCCACCAGCAGGCCCACCCTAAACACTGAAGCTTTCTTT. It encodes CATSRPTLNTEAFF. The chain carries TRBV15 and TRBJ1-1; D is unresolved. V lost 3 bases to trimming and J lost 2 bases, with 10 bases between them. This CDR3 region has 14 residues. Germline V lookup: CDR1 LNHNV, CDR2 YYDKDF (reference sequence).

The V and J genes are TRBV10-1 and TRBJ2-7, with TRBD1 identical over 9 bases. The CDR3 runs to 13 residues. CDR1 and CDR2 from the germline V gene are WNHNN and SYGVQD (reference sequence). J was trimmed by 7 bases and V by 6 bases; bases with no gene match: 7. The CDR3 DNA reads TGCGCCAGCAGAGAGACAGGGGGTGAAGAGCAGTACTTC. This sequence encodes CASRETGGEEQYF.

This sequence joins TRBV7-8 and TRBJ1-6; TRBD1 is a possible D gene (6 bases). Trimming stripped 2 bases from V and 7 bases from J, with 18 bases between. CDR1 is SGHVS, CDR2 FQNEAQ, per germline. The length of the CDR3 is 17 residues. CDR3 loop: CASSLLGAGAQNSPLHF. CDR3 bases: TGTGCCAGCAGCTTACTAGGGGCAGGGGCACAAAATTCACCCCTCCACTTT.

The chain recombines TRBV24-1 with TRBJ1-5; D perhaps matches TRBD1 (5 bases). The V gene's germline CDR1 is KGHDR and CDR2 SFDVKD. The CDR3 length is 15 residues. Trimming removed 3 bases at V and 2 bases at J, with 10 bases between. CDR3 sequence reads: CATSDGGGGNQPQHF. As DNA, the CDR3 is TGTGCCACCAGTGATGGGGGAGGAGGCAATCAGCCCCAGCATTTT.

The V and J genes are TRBV27 and TRBJ2-1; 9 bases are a match to TRBD2. Losses at the gene ends were 2 bases for V and 6 bases for J; bases not matched to a gene: 11. The CDR3 length is 17 residues. CDR1 and CDR2 (germline): MNHEY, SMNVEV (reference sequence). This chain's CDR3 is CASSLLGRGTSSNEQFF. As DNA, the CDR3 is TGTGCCAGCAGTTTACTTGGGCGAGGGACTAGCTCCAATGAGCAGTTCTTC.

The chain recombines TRBV9 with TRBJ1-5, with 7 positions matching TRBD1. Germline V gene sequence: CDR1 SGDLS, CDR2 YYNGEE. The CDR3 runs 15 residues. J was trimmed by 3 bases and V by 0 bases; bases with no gene match: 3. This CDR3 reads CASSVEDRDNQPQHF. The CDR3 DNA reads as TGTGCCAGCAGCGTAGAAGACAGGGACAATCAGCCCCAGCATTTT.

V is TRBV5-4 and J is TRBJ1-2, with TRBD1 identical over 9 bases. Germline values: CDR1 SGHNT, CDR2 YYREEE (reference sequence). V lost 2 bases to trimming and J lost 6 bases; unmatched junction nucleotides: 11. There are 16 residues in the CDR3. The CDR3, as DNA: TGTGCCAGCAGCTTAACTGGGACAGGGCCCAAAAATGGCTACACCTTC. Translation: CASSLTGTGPKNGYTF.

This clone has just one count. CDR3 amino acids: CASSLTSNTGELFF. CDR3 coding DNA: TGTGCCAGCAGCTTAACCTCCAACACCGGGGAGCTGTTTTTT. V usage is TRBV7-3 and J usage is TRBJ2-2; D is unresolved. V gave up 0 bases and J gave up 2 bases, with 4 bases separating them. The CDR3 loop spans 14 amino acids. Germline CDR1 reads SGHTA; CDR2 reads FQGTGA.

The chain has TRBV28 and TRBJ2-7; 8 bases line up with TRBD2. J lost 2 bases, V lost 5 bases, and 5 bases had no gene match. This CDR3 has 14 residues. CDR1 is MDHEN and CDR2 is SYDVKM in the germline V gene. The CDR3 sequence is CASSGTSLAYEQYF. CDR3 nucleotides: TGTGCCAGCAGTGGGACTAGTCTAGCCTACGAGCAGTACTTC.

V and J are TRBV30 and TRBJ1-1; D is undetermined. Germline loops: CDR1 GTSNPN, CDR2 SVGIG (reference sequence). V gave up 5 bases and J gave up 2 bases, with 9 bases separating them. The CDR3 has 12 amino acids. CDR3 in amino acids: CAWAGGNTEAFF. The CDR3, as DNA: TGTGCCTGGGCGGGAGGAAACACTGAAGCTTTCTTT.

V gene TRBV5-1 combines with J gene TRBJ2-1; no definite D call. The CDR3 runs to 12 residues. The ends were cut back, 4 bases at V and 5 bases at J, with 7 bases in the middle. Per germline, CDR1 SGHRS and CDR2 YFSETQ. The CDR3 sequence is CASSLDNNEQFF. The CDR3 bases are TGCGCCAGCAGCCTCGACAACAATGAGCAGTTCTTC.

The chain couples TRBV3-1 (or the pseudogene TRBV3-2) to TRBJ2-3; 7 bases align to TRBD2. This CDR3 is 14 amino acids long. Germline V CDR1 and CDR2: LGHDT, YNNKEL (reference sequence). The V and J ends lost 0 bases and 8 bases, in that order; junction bases with no gene match: 5. The CDR3 bases are TGTGCCAGCAGCCAAGAGACTAGCTCCGTTACGCAGTATTTT. Its translation: CASSQETSSVTQYF.

The chain is built from TRBV29-1 and TRBJ2-7; possibly TRBD2 for D (6 bases). The CDR3 consists of 13 residues. In germline, CDR1 is SQVTM, CDR2 ANQGSEA. V lost 7 bases and J 1 base, leaving 14 bases between the germline ends. The CDR3 is CSAGTGASYEQYF. In nucleotides, the CDR3 is TGCAGCGCCGGGACGGGAGCTTCCTACGAGCAGTACTTC.

The rearrangement links TRBV2 to TRBJ2-1, with D perhaps matching TRBD1 (6 bases). Germline values: CDR1 SNHLY, CDR2 FYNNEI. The CDR3 is 15 amino acids. Deletions cut 6 bases from V and 5 bases from J, with 17 bases between. The CDR3, as DNA: TGTGCCAGCAGACCCGACAGGCGAACACACAATGAGCAGTTCTTC. This translates into CASRPDRRTHNEQFF.

The chain recombines TRBV11-1 with TRBJ1-1; 8 positions match TRBD1. This CDR3 is 15 amino acids long. Unmatched junction bases numbered 6, after V lost 5 bases and J lost 1 base. Germline CDR1 is SGHAT and CDR2 is FQDESV (reference sequence). DNA for the CDR3: TGTGCCAGCAGCCCCCGGGACAGGACGAACACTGAAGCTTTCTTT. It codes for CASSPRDRTNTEAFF. The full variable domain, completed using reference TRBV11-1 and TRBJ1-1, is EAEVAQSPRYKITEKSQAVAFWCDPISGHATLYWYRQILGQGPELLVQFQDESVVDDSQLPKDRFSAERLKGVDSTLKIQPAELGDSAMYLCASSPRDRTNTEAFFGQGTRLTVV.

This clone showed up just once. The chain carries TRBV2 and TRBJ2-5; 7 nucleotides line up with TRBD2. This CDR3 spans 15 amino acids. J was trimmed by 5 bases and V by 2 bases; bases with no gene match: 8. The germline V gene encodes CDR1 SNHLY and CDR2 FYNNEI. CDR3 loop: CASSETTASGETQYF. The CDR3 DNA reads as TGTGCCAGCAGTGAAACGACGGCTAGCGGCGAGACCCAGTACTTC.

This chain uses TRBV27 with TRBJ2-3; D is possibly TRBD2 (6 bases). Germline V gene data show CDR1 as MNHEY and CDR2 as SMNVEV (reference sequence). Trimming stripped 2 bases from V and 3 bases from J, with 9 bases between. This CDR3 spans 14 amino acids. The DNA for the CDR3 is TGTGCCAGCAGTTTAGGGCTAGCGACAGATACGCAGTATTTT. Amino acids: CASSLGLATDTQYF.

The J gene is TRBJ1-3, the V gene TRBV18; 7 bases map to TRBD1. The V gene end was trimmed by 3 bases and the J gene end by 4 bases; junction bases not matched to a gene: 6. Germline CDR1 is KGHSH and CDR2 is LQKENI. The CDR3 spans 15 residues. CDR3 sequence (DNA): TGTGCCAGCTCACCCGCGACAGGGATAGGAAACACCATATATTTT. This sequence encodes CASSPATGIGNTIYF.

The V call is TRBV10-3, the J call TRBJ2-4; possibly TRBD1 for D (6 bases). This CDR3 has 16 residues. Germline CDR1 ENHRY, CDR2 SYGVKD. V lost 3 bases and J 0 bases, leaving 12 bases between the germline ends. This chain's CDR3 is CAISDRGPLAKNIQYF. The CDR3 nucleotides are TGTGCCATCAGTGACAGGGGCCCGTTAGCCAAAAACATTCAGTACTTC.

The chain recombines TRBV3-1 (or the pseudogene TRBV3-2) with TRBJ1-2; the D is unclear. CDR3 length equals 14 residues. The germline CDR1 and CDR2 sequences are LGHDT and YNNKEL (reference sequence). Trimming cost V 0 bases and J 8 bases, with 13 bases left between them. The CDR3 DNA sequence: TGTGCCAGCAGCCAAGAGGGCCCCTTTATCGGCTACACCTTC. It codes for CASSQEGPFIGYTF.